A selection of T cell receptor beta chains follows, all from one sample in a study of Ad26.COV2.S vaccination and SARS-CoV-2 variants. Assay used: immunoSEQ multiplex PCR; TCRdb lists only in-frame clones, some missing. Found here are some 300,000 clones, 86% of them singletons; the top ten hold 1.9%. Here the sequenced sample was peripheral blood, taken in a trial of Ad26.COV2.S vaccine versus placebo. The receptor set was obtained from a person aged 18-65 years who received the Ad26.COV2.S COVID-19 vaccine or a placebo. Both conserved end residues are part of each CDR3. Each record gives: clone size, V gene, D gene, J gene, CDR3 DNA, CDR3 protein. The D gene is left open where the match is weak. Clone size is not always given. Where it is, it says once, few, many or a class for expanded clones.

clone_size: .; v_call: TRBV15; d_call: .; j_call: TRBJ2-7; cdr3_nt: TGTGCCACCAGCAGAAAGGAACCGTACGAGCAGTACTTC; cdr3_aa: CATSRKEPYEQYF
clone_size: once; v_call: TRBV11-2; d_call: TRBD1; j_call: TRBJ2-2; cdr3_nt: TGTGCCAGCAGCTTAGGACAGGGGAAAAGGGCCGGGGAGCTGTTTTTT; cdr3_aa: CASSLGQGKRAGELFF
clone_size: .; v_call: TRBV5-4; d_call: TRBD1; j_call: TRBJ1-2; cdr3_nt: TGTGCCAGCAGTCAGGGACAGGAGGATGGCTACACCTTC; cdr3_aa: CASSQGQEDGYTF
clone_size: .; v_call: TRBV29-1; d_call: .; j_call: TRBJ2-5; cdr3_nt: TGCAGCGGAATTTTACAGGGTAAAGAGACCCAGTACTTC; cdr3_aa: CSGILQGKETQYF
clone_size: .; v_call: TRBV5-4; d_call: .; j_call: TRBJ1-2; cdr3_nt: TGTGCCAGCAGCTTGGCCCCCGGACAGCGCTCCTATGGCTACACCTTC; cdr3_aa: CASSLAPGQRSYGYTF
clone_size: .; v_call: TRBV3-1/TRBV3-2; d_call: .; j_call: TRBJ1-1; cdr3_nt: TGTGCCAGCAGCCAAGACAGGAATCGAGCTTTCTTT; cdr3_aa: CASSQDRNRAFF
clone_size: once; v_call: TRBV29-1; d_call: .; j_call: TRBJ2-3; cdr3_nt: TGCAGCGAAGCGACGGGCAGCGGCACAGATACGCAGTATTTT; cdr3_aa: CSEATGSGTDTQYF
clone_size: few; v_call: TRBV6-6; d_call: .; j_call: TRBJ2-1; cdr3_nt: TGTGCCAGCAGTACGGGGTACGAGCAGTTCTTC; cdr3_aa: CASSTGYEQFF
clone_size: .; v_call: TRBV28; d_call: .; j_call: TRBJ1-2; cdr3_nt: TGTGCCAGCAGTTTGGGGCAGGGCTATGGCTACACCTTC; cdr3_aa: CASSLGQGYGYTF
clone_size: .; v_call: TRBV9; d_call: .; j_call: TRBJ2-4; cdr3_nt: TGTGCCAGCAGCGTAGATGCGGGGAACATTCAGTACTTC; cdr3_aa: CASSVDAGNIQYF
clone_size: once; v_call: TRBV5-1; d_call: .; j_call: TRBJ2-5; cdr3_nt: TGCGCCAGCAGCTTGGTAGGGGCCGAGACCCAGTACTTC; cdr3_aa: CASSLVGAETQYF
clone_size: .; v_call: TRBV4-1; d_call: .; j_call: TRBJ1-5; cdr3_nt: TGCGCCAGCAGCCAAGATTCCCCCAGGGCAGCCAATCAGCCCCAGCATTTT; cdr3_aa: CASSQDSPRAANQPQHF
clone_size: .; v_call: TRBV18; d_call: .; j_call: TRBJ1-4; cdr3_nt: TGTGCCAGCTCACCGGGCGTAGGAGAAAAACTGTTTTTT; cdr3_aa: CASSPGVGEKLFF
clone_size: .; v_call: TRBV4-2; d_call: .; j_call: TRBJ1-2; cdr3_nt: TGTGCCAGCAGCCAAGATTCCCGACGGGGCTACACCTTC; cdr3_aa: CASSQDSRRGYTF
clone_size: .; v_call: TRBV3-1/TRBV3-2; d_call: .; j_call: TRBJ1-1; cdr3_nt: TGTGCCAGCAGCCAAGAGTCCAAGGTCCCGAACACTGAAGCTTTCTTT; cdr3_aa: CASSQESKVPNTEAFF
clone_size: .; v_call: TRBV3-1/TRBV3-2; d_call: .; j_call: TRBJ2-5; cdr3_nt: TGTGCCAGCAGCCAAGCACTTGAAGAGACCCAGTACTTC; cdr3_aa: CASSQALEETQYF
clone_size: .; v_call: TRBV5-1; d_call: .; j_call: TRBJ1-4; cdr3_nt: TGCGCCAGCAGCTTGGGGGGCGCGGGTGAAAAACTGTTTTTT; cdr3_aa: CASSLGGAGEKLFF
clone_size: .; v_call: TRBV5-1; d_call: .; j_call: TRBJ1-1; cdr3_nt: TGCGCCAGCAGCTTTACCCGGGACGGGGAAGCTTTCTTT; cdr3_aa: CASSFTRDGEAFF
clone_size: .; v_call: TRBV24-1; d_call: TRBD1; j_call: TRBJ1-3; cdr3_nt: TGTGCCACCAGTGATCTATTACGGACAGGGGAAGGGGACACCATATATTTT; cdr3_aa: CATSDLLRTGEGDTIYF
clone_size: few; v_call: TRBV6-5; d_call: TRBD1; j_call: TRBJ1-1; cdr3_nt: TGTGCCAGCAGCTCGGGACAGCGTGAAGCTTTCTTT; cdr3_aa: CASSSGQREAFF
clone_size: .; v_call: TRBV5-1; d_call: .; j_call: TRBJ2-3; cdr3_nt: TGCGCCAGCAGCCCGAAGTCCACAGATACGCAGTATTTT; cdr3_aa: CASSPKSTDTQYF
clone_size: .; v_call: TRBV4-1; d_call: TRBD2; j_call: TRBJ2-2; cdr3_nt: TGCGCCAGCAGCCAAGCCGGGCGGGGGTCCGGGGAGCTGTTTTTT; cdr3_aa: CASSQAGRGSGELFF
clone_size: .; v_call: TRBV6-1; d_call: TRBD1; j_call: TRBJ1-2; cdr3_nt: TGTGCCAGCAGTGAAAGGATTGGGACAGGGCGGACCTTC; cdr3_aa: CASSERIGTGRTF
clone_size: .; v_call: TRBV11-3; d_call: .; j_call: TRBJ2-5; cdr3_nt: TGTGCCAGCAGCCTACAGGGTGGTGGGACCCAGTACTTC; cdr3_aa: CASSLQGGGTQYF
clone_size: .; v_call: TRBV7-2; d_call: .; j_call: TRBJ2-3; cdr3_nt: TGTGCCAGCAGCTTATCAAGCGCGCTAGCGTATACGCAGTATTTT; cdr3_aa: CASSLSSALAYTQYF
clone_size: once; v_call: TRBV19; d_call: .; j_call: TRBJ2-5; cdr3_nt: TGTGCCAGTAGTGTAAACAGGGCGGCGGGGACCCAGTACTTC; cdr3_aa: CASSVNRAAGTQYF
clone_size: .; v_call: TRBV11-2; d_call: TRBD1; j_call: TRBJ1-1; cdr3_nt: TGTGCCAGCAGAAAAGACAGGGGGAACACTGAAGCTTTCTTT; cdr3_aa: CASRKDRGNTEAFF
clone_size: .; v_call: TRBV6-5; d_call: .; j_call: TRBJ1-1; cdr3_nt: TGTGCCAGCAGCCTCCCGGGGGGGGAAGCTTTCTTT; cdr3_aa: CASSLPGGEAFF
clone_size: .; v_call: TRBV6-5; d_call: .; j_call: TRBJ2-7; cdr3_nt: TGTGCCACAGGGAATAACTACGAGCAGTACTTC; cdr3_aa: CATGNNYEQYF
clone_size: .; v_call: TRBV7-9; d_call: .; j_call: TRBJ1-1; cdr3_nt: TGTGCCAGCAGCTCGACCGGACAATCAGCTTTCTTT; cdr3_aa: CASSSTGQSAFF
clone_size: .; v_call: TRBV5-6; d_call: TRBD1; j_call: TRBJ1-5; cdr3_nt: TGTGCCAGCAGCTTGATAGGGGGCGACCAGCCCCAGCATTTT; cdr3_aa: CASSLIGGDQPQHF
clone_size: .; v_call: TRBV7-6; d_call: TRBD2; j_call: TRBJ2-3; cdr3_nt: TGTGCCAGCAGCCCTACAGCGGGGGGGCCAGGCACAGATACGCAGTATTTT; cdr3_aa: CASSPTAGGPGTDTQYF
clone_size: .; v_call: TRBV11-2; d_call: TRBD1; j_call: TRBJ2-1; cdr3_nt: TGTGCCAGCAGCTTAAAGCGACAGGGACGCGATGAGCAGTTCTTC; cdr3_aa: CASSLKRQGRDEQFF
clone_size: .; v_call: TRBV7-9; d_call: TRBD1; j_call: TRBJ1-4; cdr3_nt: TGTGCCAGCAGCTTAGATGGGACAGGGCGAGAAAAACTGTTTTTT; cdr3_aa: CASSLDGTGREKLFF
clone_size: .; v_call: TRBV27; d_call: TRBD1; j_call: TRBJ2-2; cdr3_nt: TGTGCCAGCAGTCGGGGACAGTGGAACACCGGGGAGCTGTTTTTT; cdr3_aa: CASSRGQWNTGELFF
clone_size: .; v_call: TRBV6-2/TRBV6-3; d_call: .; j_call: TRBJ1-2; cdr3_nt: TGTGCCAGCAGTTACTCAGCAGTCCCCAGGGGCTACACCTTC; cdr3_aa: CASSYSAVPRGYTF
clone_size: .; v_call: TRBV7-2; d_call: TRBD2; j_call: TRBJ2-3; cdr3_nt: TGTGCCAGCAGCTCCACCGGGGTCACTAGCGGGGGGTTTGCAGATACGCAGTATTTT; cdr3_aa: CASSSTGVTSGGFADTQYF
clone_size: .; v_call: TRBV5-4; d_call: TRBD1; j_call: TRBJ1-3; cdr3_nt: TGTGCCAGCAGCTTGGACAGGGGGAAAGGAAACACCATATATTTT; cdr3_aa: CASSLDRGKGNTIYF
clone_size: .; v_call: TRBV18; d_call: TRBD1; j_call: TRBJ1-2; cdr3_nt: TGTGCCAGCTCACCTACCGGACAGGGATCTAACTATGGCTACACCTTC; cdr3_aa: CASSPTGQGSNYGYTF
clone_size: .; v_call: TRBV5-6; d_call: TRBD1; j_call: TRBJ1-1; cdr3_nt: TGTGCCAGCAGCTTTGGGACAGGGGTTACTGAAGCTTTCTTT; cdr3_aa: CASSFGTGVTEAFF
clone_size: .; v_call: TRBV30; d_call: TRBD1; j_call: TRBJ1-4; cdr3_nt: TGTGCCTGGAGTAACGGCCAGGGGGCTGGAAAACTGTTTTTT; cdr3_aa: CAWSNGQGAGKLFF
clone_size: .; v_call: TRBV27; d_call: .; j_call: TRBJ1-1; cdr3_nt: TGTGCCAGCAGTTTAAGGGTTGCCACTGAAGCTTTCTTT; cdr3_aa: CASSLRVATEAFF
clone_size: .; v_call: TRBV7-9; d_call: .; j_call: TRBJ1-1; cdr3_nt: TGTGCCAGCAGCTTTGGGGGCGGCACTGAAGCTTTCTTT; cdr3_aa: CASSFGGGTEAFF
clone_size: .; v_call: TRBV6-2/TRBV6-3; d_call: .; j_call: TRBJ2-6; cdr3_nt: TGTGCCAGCAGTTACCGGCAGGTTAACTCTGGGGCCAACGTCCTGACTTTC; cdr3_aa: CASSYRQVNSGANVLTF
clone_size: .; v_call: TRBV6-5; d_call: .; j_call: TRBJ1-2; cdr3_nt: TGTGCCAGCAGGAAACAGAACTATGGCTACACCTTC; cdr3_aa: CASRKQNYGYTF